This T cell receptor beta chain derives from a study of CD8 T cells in ankylosing spondylitis. Findings and caveats of the study: Certain motif variants had earlier been reported in reactive arthritis synovial fluid and blood. Significantly higher representation of disease-linked clones was reported for matched ankylosing spondylitis synovial fluid. In ankylosing spondylitis blood, a motif of eight highly homologous TCR beta variants appeared characteristic.

The germline V and J ends were trimmed by 1 base and 7 bases, with 17 bases remaining between them. The CDR3 length is 14 residues. Germline V lookup: CDR1 DFQATT, CDR2 SNEGSKA (reference sequence). MiXCR, applied by TCRdb to the 5' RACE reads, yields one record per CDR3 protein. This table has 670,000 or so distinct CDR3 sequences, roughly 19% appearing once. With regard to this clonotype: Its specificity is not known.

The gene calls are TRBV20-1 and TRBJ2-7, with D perhaps TRBD2 (6 bases). The clonotype was recovered from a male donor with ankylosing spondylitis. The sample was blood, either unsorted or a sorted T cell fraction (not recorded which). CDR3 DNA sequence: TGCAGTGCTAGAGTTACGGGGGTCCGGAGGGAGCAGTACTTC. Translated, it gives CSARVTGVRREQYF.